This T cell receptor beta chain was recovered during a study of T cells in Graves' hyperthyroidism and ophthalmopathy. Overall study results and limits: Blood also carried most thyroid clonotypes expanded above 0.001. The model foresaw ophthalmopathy a median roughly 6.3 months prior to onset.

This clonotype was counted many times. Its target is unknown. Amplification of TCR beta CDR3 regions was performed using RNA transcripts as template. The HTBI set primed first-round TCR CDR3 RT-PCR. TCRdb reprocessed the multiplex PCR reads via MiXCR and lists one record per CDR3 protein. Of over 250,000 distinct CDR3 sequences in the sample, around a quarter were seen once. Germline CDR1 MDHEN, CDR2 SYDVKM. The CDR3 sequence is 13 residues long. V lost 8 bases to trimming and J lost 0 bases, with 11 bases between them. Thyroid ultrasound and orbital computed tomography, with clinical symptoms and serum thyroxine and TRAb, informed diagnoses.

The clonotype comes from a man aged 40-49 years with Graves' hyperthyroidism that later progressed to Graves' ophthalmopathy. The sequencing sample was made of blood. This rearrangement joins TRBV28 to TRBJ2-7; D possibly corresponds to TRBD1 (6 bases). The CDR3 coding sequence is TGTGCCAGCCACGACAGGAGCTCCTACGAGCAGTACTTC. This sequence encodes CASHDRSSYEQYF.